Listed below are T cell receptor beta chains from one sample, sequenced in a study of cytomegalovirus exposure and HLA in healthy donors. Produced via immunoSEQ multiplex PCR; TCRdb's table is partial and in-frame only. The table shows 85,000 to 130,000 clones, with roughly four fifths occurring only once. Sequencing input: PBMCs. These receptors were obtained from a male donor in good health and CMV-seropositive. Each CDR3 is given with its conserved first and last residue. A D gene is named only where the DNA matches it firmly. Rows may omit the clone size; those that give it use once, few, many or a size class.

J gene: TRBJ2-7; V gene: TRBV19; D gene: TRBD1; clone size: NA; CDR3 protein: CASRTAGTGVHEQYF; CDR3 DNA: TGTGCCAGTAGGACGGCCGGGACAGGGGTCCACGAGCAGTACTTC
J gene: TRBJ1-1; V gene: TRBV5-4; D gene: NA; clone size: few; CDR3 protein: CASSQGQNTEAFF; CDR3 DNA: TGTGCCAGCAGCCAGGGACAGAACACTGAAGCTTTCTTT
J gene: TRBJ1-1; V gene: TRBV21-1; D gene: NA; clone size: NA; CDR3 protein: CASSVDMLRDREITEAFF; CDR3 DNA: TGTGCCAGCAGCGTTGACATGCTCAGGGACAGGGAGATCACTGAAGCTTTCTTT
J gene: TRBJ1-2; V gene: TRBV30; D gene: NA; clone size: NA; CDR3 protein: CAWTAGAYGYPF; CDR3 DNA: TGTGCCTGGACCGCGGGGGCCTATGGCTACCCCTTC
J gene: TRBJ2-5; V gene: TRBV7-2; D gene: NA; clone size: NA; CDR3 protein: CASSLDNTEKYF; CDR3 DNA: TGTGCCAGCAGCTTAGATAACACAGAGAAGTACTTC
J gene: TRBJ1-1; V gene: TRBV6-5; D gene: NA; clone size: NA; CDR3 protein: CASSASGQLAAFF; CDR3 DNA: TGTGCCAGCAGCGCCTCCGGACAGTTGGCCGCTTTCTTT
J gene: TRBJ2-4; V gene: TRBV4-1; D gene: NA; clone size: NA; CDR3 protein: CASSQVGGQGRNIQYF; CDR3 DNA: TGCGCCAGCTCCCAAGTCGGAGGACAAGGGAGGAACATTCAGTACTTC
J gene: TRBJ1-2; V gene: TRBV4-2; D gene: TRBD1; clone size: NA; CDR3 protein: CASSQVGTGMNYGYTF; CDR3 DNA: TGTGCCAGCAGCCAAGTTGGGACAGGGATGAACTATGGCTACACCTTC
J gene: TRBJ2-2; V gene: TRBV5-1; D gene: TRBD1; clone size: NA; CDR3 protein: CASRHRDRGNTGELFF; CDR3 DNA: TGCGCCAGCAGGCACCGGGACAGGGGGAACACCGGGGAGCTGTTTTTT
J gene: TRBJ1-6; V gene: TRBV11-2; D gene: TRBD1; clone size: NA; CDR3 protein: CASSSRQGNNSPLHF; CDR3 DNA: TGTGCCAGCAGCTCCAGACAGGGCAATAATTCACCCCTCCACTTT
J gene: TRBJ2-5; V gene: TRBV7-9; D gene: TRBD2; clone size: NA; CDR3 protein: CASSFLAGLETQYF; CDR3 DNA: TGTGCCAGCAGCTTCCTAGCGGGATTGGAGACCCAGTACTTC
J gene: TRBJ2-6; V gene: TRBV11-3; D gene: NA; clone size: NA; CDR3 protein: CASSDQTVSSGANVLTF; CDR3 DNA: TGTGCCAGCAGCGATCAGACAGTGAGCTCTGGGGCCAACGTCCTGACTTTC
J gene: TRBJ2-7; V gene: TRBV7-9; D gene: TRBD2; clone size: NA; CDR3 protein: CASSFWGGSSYEQYF; CDR3 DNA: TGTGCCAGCAGCTTCTGGGGGGGAAGCTCCTACGAGCAGTACTTC
J gene: TRBJ2-7; V gene: TRBV28; D gene: TRBD1; clone size: medium-sized; CDR3 protein: CASSLDRGGMDYEQYF; CDR3 DNA: TGTGCCAGCAGTTTAGACAGGGGTGGTATGGACTACGAGCAGTACTTC
J gene: TRBJ1-1; V gene: TRBV29-1; D gene: NA; clone size: NA; CDR3 protein: CSVGGQNTEAFF; CDR3 DNA: TGCAGCGTTGGGGGGCAAAACACTGAAGCTTTCTTT
J gene: TRBJ2-7; V gene: TRBV6-5; D gene: TRBD1; clone size: NA; CDR3 protein: CACRGQGKEQYF; CDR3 DNA: TGTGCCTGCAGGGGACAGGGGAAAGAGCAGTACTTC
J gene: TRBJ2-3; V gene: TRBV13; D gene: TRBD1; clone size: NA; CDR3 protein: CASSPDIRDSATDTQYF; CDR3 DNA: TGTGCCAGCAGCCCTGACATCAGGGACAGCGCCACAGATACGCAGTATTTT
J gene: TRBJ2-1; V gene: TRBV6-5; D gene: TRBD1; clone size: NA; CDR3 protein: CASKRTTGLNEQFF; CDR3 DNA: TGTGCCAGCAAGAGAACGACAGGGTTGAATGAGCAGTTCTTC
J gene: TRBJ1-4; V gene: TRBV2; D gene: NA; clone size: NA; CDR3 protein: CASSAKRGEGLIF; CDR3 DNA: TGTGCCAGCAGTGCAAAGAGGGGGGAGGGCTTGATTTTT
J gene: TRBJ1-5; V gene: TRBV2; D gene: NA; clone size: NA; CDR3 protein: CASSEALVWGGNYQPQHF; CDR3 DNA: TGTGCCAGCAGTGAAGCGCTGGTTTGGGGGGGAAATTATCAGCCCCAGCATTTT
J gene: TRBJ1-1; V gene: TRBV28; D gene: TRBD1; clone size: NA; CDR3 protein: CASSLQGQGVFF; CDR3 DNA: TGTGCCAGCAGTTTACAGGGACAGGGCGTTTTCTTT
J gene: TRBJ2-5; V gene: TRBV5-4; D gene: TRBD1; clone size: NA; CDR3 protein: CASSSGQGETQYF; CDR3 DNA: TGTGCCAGCAGCTCCGGACAGGGGGAGACCCAGTACTTC
J gene: TRBJ2-4; V gene: TRBV19; D gene: NA; clone size: once; CDR3 protein: CASSRGALAKNIQYF; CDR3 DNA: TGTGCCAGTTCTCGTGGAGCTCTAGCCAAAAACATTCAGTACTTC
J gene: TRBJ2-7; V gene: TRBV5-5; D gene: NA; clone size: NA; CDR3 protein: CASSFYAGASYEQYF; CDR3 DNA: TGTGCCAGCAGCTTTTACGCGGGGGCCTCCTACGAGCAGTACTTC
J gene: TRBJ2-1; V gene: TRBV7-6; D gene: TRBD2; clone size: NA; CDR3 protein: CASSSAAQPGRDEQFF; CDR3 DNA: TGTGCCAGCAGCTCCGCCGCGCAGCCCGGGAGGGATGAGCAGTTCTTC
J gene: TRBJ1-5; V gene: TRBV19; D gene: TRBD1; clone size: NA; CDR3 protein: CASGDRRNQPQHF; CDR3 DNA: TGTGCCAGCGGGGACAGACGCAATCAGCCCCAGCATTTT
J gene: TRBJ2-1; V gene: TRBV7-9; D gene: NA; clone size: NA; CDR3 protein: CASSLVQGGLNEQFF; CDR3 DNA: TGTGCCAGCAGCTTAGTACAGGGGGGGTTAAATGAGCAGTTCTTC
J gene: TRBJ2-2; V gene: TRBV11-1; D gene: NA; clone size: NA; CDR3 protein: CASSFVVAGELFF; CDR3 DNA: TGTGCCAGCAGCTTTGTAGTTGCCGGGGAGCTGTTTTTT
J gene: TRBJ1-2; V gene: TRBV2; D gene: NA; clone size: few; CDR3 protein: CASTLSYGYPF; CDR3 DNA: TGTGCCAGCACTCTTAGCTATGGCTACCCCTTC
J gene: TRBJ2-2; V gene: TRBV7-2; D gene: NA; clone size: NA; CDR3 protein: CASPKGYATGELFF; CDR3 DNA: TGTGCCAGCCCAAAGGGGTACGCGACCGGGGAGCTGTTTTTT
J gene: TRBJ2-7; V gene: TRBV10-3; D gene: NA; clone size: NA; CDR3 protein: CAISAGNEQYF; CDR3 DNA: TGTGCCATCTCCGCGGGTAACGAGCAGTACTTC
J gene: TRBJ1-4; V gene: TRBV5-1; D gene: TRBD1; clone size: NA; CDR3 protein: CASSSMPGQGHEKLFF; CDR3 DNA: TGCGCCAGCAGCTCAATGCCGGGACAGGGTCATGAAAAACTGTTTTTT
J gene: TRBJ2-7; V gene: TRBV5-6; D gene: NA; clone size: NA; CDR3 protein: CASSPYTGFHEQYF; CDR3 DNA: TGTGCCAGCAGCCCATACACAGGGTTCCACGAGCAGTACTTC
J gene: TRBJ1-5; V gene: TRBV7-2; D gene: NA; clone size: NA; CDR3 protein: CASSAQYSNQPQHF; CDR3 DNA: TGTGCCAGCAGCGCACAGTATAGCAATCAGCCCCAGCATTTT
J gene: TRBJ2-1; V gene: TRBV6-1; D gene: NA; clone size: NA; CDR3 protein: CASSDFVSGSYNEQFF; CDR3 DNA: TGTGCCAGCAGTGATTTTGTGAGCGGTTCCTACAATGAGCAGTTCTTC
J gene: TRBJ1-5; V gene: TRBV19; D gene: NA; clone size: NA; CDR3 protein: CASKDSGVVVNQPQHF; CDR3 DNA: TGTGCCAGTAAGGACAGTGGGGTGGTAGTAAATCAGCCCCAGCATTTT
J gene: TRBJ1-2; V gene: TRBV29-1; D gene: TRBD1; clone size: NA; CDR3 protein: CSVDMDRNYGYTF; CDR3 DNA: TGCAGCGTTGACATGGACAGGAACTATGGCTACACCTTC
J gene: TRBJ1-2; V gene: TRBV29-1; D gene: NA; clone size: NA; CDR3 protein: CSVKGGTNYGYTF; CDR3 DNA: TGCAGCGTTAAGGGGGGGACTAACTATGGCTACACCTTC
J gene: TRBJ2-7; V gene: TRBV5-6; D gene: TRBD1; clone size: NA; CDR3 protein: CASSFRGTGRPLEQYF; CDR3 DNA: TGTGCCAGCAGCTTTAGAGGGACAGGCCGCCCCCTCGAGCAGTACTTC
J gene: TRBJ2-1; V gene: TRBV19; D gene: TRBD1; clone size: once; CDR3 protein: CASRDRGSYNEQFF; CDR3 DNA: TGTGCCAGTAGGGACAGGGGCTCCTACAATGAGCAGTTCTTC
J gene: TRBJ2-7; V gene: TRBV5-4; D gene: NA; clone size: NA; CDR3 protein: CASSTWTEYEQYF; CDR3 DNA: TGTGCCAGCAGCACGTGGACAGAATACGAGCAGTACTTC
J gene: TRBJ2-1; V gene: TRBV6-1; D gene: NA; clone size: NA; CDR3 protein: CASSEIRVKNEQFF; CDR3 DNA: TGTGCCAGCAGTGAAATCAGGGTCAAGAATGAGCAGTTCTTC
J gene: TRBJ2-2; V gene: TRBV5-1; D gene: TRBD2; clone size: NA; CDR3 protein: CASSLGAGDTGELFF; CDR3 DNA: TGCGCCAGCAGCTTGGGGGCGGGAGACACCGGGGAGCTGTTTTTT
J gene: TRBJ1-1; V gene: TRBV2; D gene: NA; clone size: few; CDR3 protein: CASIARQDTEAFF; CDR3 DNA: TGTGCCAGCATAGCGCGCCAGGACACTGAAGCTTTCTTT
J gene: TRBJ2-7; V gene: TRBV7-9; D gene: NA; clone size: NA; CDR3 protein: CASREGLYYEQYF; CDR3 DNA: TGTGCCAGCAGAGAGGGACTCTACTACGAGCAGTACTTC
J gene: TRBJ2-7; V gene: TRBV7-9; D gene: NA; clone size: NA; CDR3 protein: CASSSSQVPGQVPYEQYF; CDR3 DNA: TGTGCCAGCAGCTCATCGCAAGTCCCAGGACAAGTCCCCTACGAGCAGTACTTC
J gene: TRBJ2-7; V gene: TRBV5-1; D gene: TRBD2; clone size: NA; CDR3 protein: CASSSGASYEQYF; CDR3 DNA: TGCGCCAGCAGCAGCGGGGCGTCCTACGAGCAGTACTTC
J gene: TRBJ1-1; V gene: TRBV7-2; D gene: TRBD1; clone size: NA; CDR3 protein: CASSLETAGGTEAFF; CDR3 DNA: TGTGCCAGCAGCTTAGAGACCGCAGGGGGCACTGAAGCTTTCTTT
J gene: TRBJ2-3; V gene: TRBV5-1; D gene: NA; clone size: few; CDR3 protein: CASSLGTSTDTQYF; CDR3 DNA: TGCGCCAGCAGCTTGGGGACTAGCACAGATACGCAGTATTTT
J gene: TRBJ2-1; V gene: TRBV9; D gene: NA; clone size: NA; CDR3 protein: CASSVARGSYNEQFF; CDR3 DNA: TGTGCCAGCAGCGTAGCCAGGGGCTCCTACAATGAGCAGTTCTTC
J gene: TRBJ2-1; V gene: TRBV4-2; D gene: TRBD2; clone size: NA; CDR3 protein: CASSHWGALAGPDNEQFF; CDR3 DNA: TGTGCCAGCTCCCATTGGGGGGCCCTAGCGGGGCCGGACAATGAGCAGTTCTTC
J gene: TRBJ1-2; V gene: TRBV2; D gene: TRBD1; clone size: NA; CDR3 protein: CASSVGQTYGYTF; CDR3 DNA: TGTGCCAGCAGTGTGGGACAGACCTATGGCTACACCTTC
J gene: TRBJ2-5; V gene: TRBV5-1; D gene: TRBD1; clone size: NA; CDR3 protein: CASSWTGGEETQYF; CDR3 DNA: TGCGCCAGCAGCTGGACAGGGGGGGAAGAGACCCAGTACTTC
J gene: TRBJ1-3; V gene: TRBV29-1; D gene: NA; clone size: NA; CDR3 protein: CSVSSLSDIYF; CDR3 DNA: TGCAGCGTATCCAGTCTCTCTGACATATATTTT
J gene: TRBJ2-7; V gene: TRBV27; D gene: TRBD2; clone size: NA; CDR3 protein: CASSRPGLEGNEQYF; CDR3 DNA: TGTGCCAGCAGCCGCCCTGGACTAGAAGGCAACGAGCAGTACTTC